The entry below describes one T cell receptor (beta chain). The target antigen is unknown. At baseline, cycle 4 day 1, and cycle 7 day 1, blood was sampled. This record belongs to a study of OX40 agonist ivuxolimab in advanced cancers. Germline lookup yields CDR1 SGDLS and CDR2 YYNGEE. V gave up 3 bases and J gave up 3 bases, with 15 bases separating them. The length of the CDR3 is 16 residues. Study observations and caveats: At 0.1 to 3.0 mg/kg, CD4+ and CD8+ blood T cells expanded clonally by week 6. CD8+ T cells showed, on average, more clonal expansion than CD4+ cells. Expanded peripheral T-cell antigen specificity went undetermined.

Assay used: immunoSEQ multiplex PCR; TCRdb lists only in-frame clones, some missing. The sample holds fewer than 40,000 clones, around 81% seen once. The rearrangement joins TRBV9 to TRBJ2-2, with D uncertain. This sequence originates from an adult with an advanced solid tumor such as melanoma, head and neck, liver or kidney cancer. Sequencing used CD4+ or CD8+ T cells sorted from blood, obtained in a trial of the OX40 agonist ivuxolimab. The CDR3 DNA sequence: TGTGCCAGCAGCGCAGGCGGTTGGGTTGACACCGGGGAGCTGTTTTTT. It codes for CASSAGGWVDTGELFF.